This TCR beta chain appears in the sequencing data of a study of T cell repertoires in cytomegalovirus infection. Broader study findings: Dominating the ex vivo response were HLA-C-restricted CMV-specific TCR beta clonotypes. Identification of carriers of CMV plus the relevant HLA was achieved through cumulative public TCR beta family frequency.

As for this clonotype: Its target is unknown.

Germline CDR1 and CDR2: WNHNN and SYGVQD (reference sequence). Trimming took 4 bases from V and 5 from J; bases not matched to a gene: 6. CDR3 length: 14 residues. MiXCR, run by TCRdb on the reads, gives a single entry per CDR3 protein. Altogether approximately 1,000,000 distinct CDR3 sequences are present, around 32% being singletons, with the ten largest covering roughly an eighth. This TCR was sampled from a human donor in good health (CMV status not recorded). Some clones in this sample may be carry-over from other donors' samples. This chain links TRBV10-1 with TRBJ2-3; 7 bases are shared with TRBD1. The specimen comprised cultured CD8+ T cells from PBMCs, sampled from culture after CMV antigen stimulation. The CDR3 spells CASSVHRGQDTQYF. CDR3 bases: TGCGCCAGCAGTGTTCACAGGGGTCAAGATACGCAGTATTTT.